These 18 T cell receptor beta chains were sequenced from one sample in a study of EBV T-cell therapy then PD-1 blockade in nasopharyngeal carcinoma. Their antigens remain unidentified. As to treatment: AdE1-LMPpoly-expanded autologous EBV-specific T-cell therapy followed by anti-PD-1 nivolumab. Only in-frame clones appear in the TCRdb table, and some are missing; sequencing was by immunoSEQ multiplex PCR. The data hold approximately 13,000 clones, with less than 90% observed a single time. Sequencing was performed on CD8+ T cells from blood, taken at approximately day 99 from a patient whose treatment included autologous EBV-specific T cells and nivolumab. The receptor source for this set is a man aged 35 to 55 with nasopharyngeal carcinoma.

J is TRBJ2-3 and V is TRBV4-1; 10 bases align to TRBD2. The CDR3 has 17 residues. The trim removed 4 bases at V and 0 bases at J, leaving 7 bases unmatched. The germline V gene encodes CDR1 MGHRA and CDR2 YSYEKL. In nucleotides, the CDR3 is TGCGCCAGCAGCCTCCGAAGCGGGGGGGCCAGCACAGATACGCAGTATTTT. Translation gives CASSLRSGGASTDTQYF.

The chain uses TRBV5-4 and TRBJ1-5; unclear D gene. CDR1 and CDR2 from the germline V gene are SGHNT and YYREEE (reference sequence). This CDR3 region has 13 residues. The V end lost 0 bases, the J end lost 10 bases, and 11 bases lay between the germline ends. CDR3 protein: CASSLAGEGPQHF. CDR3 DNA: TGTGCCAGCAGCTTGGCCGGCGAGGGACCCCAGCATTTT.

The rearrangement uses TRBV28 and TRBJ1-5, with D tentatively TRBD1 (6 bases). Per the germline V gene, CDR1 is MDHEN and CDR2 is SYDVKM. The CDR3 contains 21 residues. V dropped 4 bases and J dropped 0 bases, with 28 bases sitting between them. CDR3: CASSYNNLLGQSSYSNQPQHF. CDR3 nucleotides: TGTGCCAGCAGTTACAATAACCTGCTAGGACAGAGCTCGTATAGCAATCAGCCCCAGCATTTT.

The chain employs TRBV5-5 and TRBJ1-1; a possible D gene is TRBD1 (6 bases). This CDR3 contains 15 residues. Trimming left V 7 bases short and J 1 base short, with 17 bases between. Germline assignment: CDR1 SGHKS and CDR2 YYEKEE (reference sequence). CDR3 region: CASPPGGARNTEAFF. CDR3 DNA sequence: TGTGCCAGCCCCCCCGGGGGCGCCCGGAACACTGAAGCTTTCTTT.

For the CDR3, the DNA is TGTGCCAGCAGTGAACCCCAGACAGGGGCTTACGAGCAGTACTTC. Translated: CASSEPQTGAYEQYF. The V call is TRBV6-1, the J call TRBJ2-7, with 8 bases identical to TRBD1. The CDR3 is 15 residues long. Germline lookup yields CDR1 MNHNS and CDR2 SASEGT. V lost 2 bases and J lost 4; bases outside the gene matches: 7.

This chain links TRBV2 with TRBJ1-1; D gene unclear. This CDR3 region has 11 residues. CDR1 is SNHLY and CDR2 is FYNNEI in the germline V gene. V lost 7 bases to trimming and J lost 4 bases, with 7 bases between them. CDR3 in DNA: TGTGCCAGCATTTCTACCACTGAAGCTTTCTTT. The encoded protein is CASISTTEAFF.

The V call is TRBV27, the J call TRBJ2-1, with D possibly being TRBD1 (6 bases). V shed 7 bases and J shed 0 bases, with 13 bases lying between them. The CDR3 length is 15 residues. Germline assignment: CDR1 MNHEY and CDR2 SMNVEV (reference sequence). For the CDR3, the DNA is TGTGCCAGCACCAGGGGTTTAAGCTCCTACAATGAGCAGTTCTTC. This gives the protein CASTRGLSSYNEQFF.

The V and J genes are TRBV6-4 and TRBJ2-3; D call uncertain. Between the trimmed V and J ends, which lost 4 bases and 2 bases, there was a span of 7 bases. Germline V gene data show CDR1 as MRHNA and CDR2 as SNTAGT. The CDR3 loop spans 13 amino acids. The DNA of the CDR3 is TGTGCCAGCAGTGTCTCCTCCACAGATACGCAGTATTTT. Translation gives CASSVSSTDTQYF.

In this sample, this clone turned up once. The genes are TRBV5-4 and TRBJ2-1; no reliable D call. V shed 2 bases and J shed 0 bases, with 0 bases lying between them. The CDR3 is 12 amino acids. Germline V gene lookup returns CDR1 SGHNT and CDR2 YYREEE (reference sequence). For the CDR3, the DNA is TGTGCCAGCAGCTTCTCCTACAATGAGCAGTTCTTC. It is translated as CASSFSYNEQFF.

J is TRBJ2-7 and V is TRBV27; 7 nucleotides align to TRBD2. This CDR3 spans 15 amino acids. Trimming took 6 bases from V and 0 from J; bases not matched to a gene: 8. CDR1 and CDR2 from the germline V gene are MNHEY and SMNVEV (reference sequence). The CDR3 spells CASRPSGGSSYEQYF. The CDR3 nucleotides read TGTGCCAGCAGGCCCTCCGGGGGGAGCTCCTACGAGCAGTACTTC.

The chain carries TRBV7-2 and TRBJ1-5; D remains ambiguous. The CDR3 runs to 13 residues. Trimming shortened V by 2 bases and J by 2 bases, and 4 bases separated the two germline ends. CDR1 and CDR2 from the germline V gene are SGHTA and FQGNSA. CDR3 sequence reads: CASSLWGNQPQHF. CDR3 bases: TGTGCCAGCAGCTTATGGGGCAATCAGCCCCAGCATTTT.

The gene calls are TRBV18 and TRBJ2-1; 11 nucleotides line up with TRBD1. CDR1 is KGHSH, CDR2 LQKENI, per germline. The CDR3 loop spans 16 amino acids. After removal of 6 bases from V and 7 bases from J, the junction contained 11 bases not matched to a gene. Written as DNA, the CDR3 is TGTGCCAGCTCTACCTCCTCTGGACAGGGGGCGAATGAGCAGTTCTTC. Amino acids: CASSTSSGQGANEQFF.

The chain carries TRBV4-3 and TRBJ1-1, with D possibly TRBD1 on 6 matching bases. Trimming took 4 bases from V and 4 from J, leaving 10 bases between them. The CDR3 runs 13 residues. Germline CDR1 is LGHNA and CDR2 is YSLEER. DNA for the CDR3: TGCGCCAGCAGCCTCTACAGGGCCACTGAAGCTTTCTTT. Protein: CASSLYRATEAFF.

The V gene is TRBV3-1 (or the pseudogene TRBV3-2), the J gene TRBJ1-4; 7 bases fit TRBD1. Germline V gives CDR1 LGHDT, CDR2 YNNKEL (reference sequence). J lost 7 bases, V lost 4 bases, and 9 bases had no gene match. CDR3 size: 15 residues. DNA for the CDR3: TGTGCCAGCAGCCTGGAGGCGGGACAGCCTGAAAAACTGTTTTTT. The encoded protein is CASSLEAGQPEKLFF.

The CDR3 region has the DNA TGTGCCACCAGCAGTAATTTTAGGGGCTACTACCAAGAGACCCAGTACTTC. Translating it yields CATSSNFRGYYQETQYF. The J gene is TRBJ2-5, the V gene TRBV15, with a weak D call TRBD1 (5 bases). Looked up from germline, CDR1 is LNHNV and CDR2 is YYDKDF (reference sequence). Trimming cost V 3 bases and J 0 bases, with 17 bases left between them. The CDR3 has 17 residues.

The V gene is TRBV7-2, the J gene TRBJ1-2; D might be TRBD1 (5 bases). The CDR3 is made up of 13 amino acids. CDR1 is SGHTA, CDR2 FQGNSA, per germline. The V end was cut by 0 bases, the J end by 8 bases, with 10 bases between. CDR3 DNA: TGTGCCAGCAGCTTAGCGATAAGGGGCGGCTACACCTTC. Translated: CASSLAIRGGYTF.

Relative to its sample, this clone is medium-sized. In nucleotides, the CDR3 is TGCGCCAGCAGCCAAGGTTGGTTCGAGGGACACGGCTCCTACGAGCAGTACTTC. Its protein product is CASSQGWFEGHGSYEQYF. The chain is built from TRBV4-3 and TRBJ2-7; tentatively, D is TRBD1 (6 bases). The CDR3 is 18 amino acids. Germline assignment: CDR1 LGHNA and CDR2 YSLEER. The ends were cut back, 1 base at V and 0 bases at J, with 19 bases in the middle.

This clone was seen more than once but under ten times. This sequence joins TRBV7-9 and TRBJ1-5; D gene ambiguous. Germline loops: CDR1 SEHNR, CDR2 FQNEAQ (reference sequence). The V gene lost 1 base and the J gene lost 7 bases, with 20 bases spanning the gap. This CDR3 spans 17 amino acids. CDR3 in amino acids: CASSLELSRSGRQPQHF. The DNA of the CDR3 is TGTGCCAGCAGCTTAGAGCTAAGTCGGAGTGGACGGCAGCCCCAGCATTTT.